The clone carrying this T cell receptor (beta chain) was counted at least ten times. What was amplified from RNA transcripts were TCR beta CDR3 regions. HTBI primers were used for first-round RT-PCR of the TCR CDR3. MiXCR, run by TCRdb on the multiplex PCR reads, gives a single entry per CDR3 protein. The data contain 380,000 or so distinct CDR3 sequences, about a fifth of them singletons. This entry comes from a study of T cells in Graves' hyperthyroidism and ophthalmopathy. Looked up from germline, CDR1 is SEHNR and CDR2 is FQNEAQ (reference sequence). The CDR3 consists of 14 residues. Trimming removed 5 bases from V and 1 base from J, with 11 bases in between.

V is TRBV7-9 and J is TRBJ2-5; D is perhaps TRBD1 (6 bases). The sequenced sample was blood. This clonotype originated in a woman under 30 with Graves' hyperthyroidism. CDR3 sequence: CASSTGQFQETQYF. Written as DNA, the CDR3 is TGTGCCAGCAGCACTGGACAGTTCCAAGAGACCCAGTACTTC.